This T cell receptor beta chain was sequenced in a study of blood T cell repertoires in COVID-19. V lost 6 bases to trimming and J lost 10 bases; unmatched junction nucleotides: 12. This CDR3 is 13 amino acids long. The germline gives CDR1 MDHEN, CDR2 SYDVKM. Generated by immunoSEQ multiplex PCR, the TCRdb table keeps only in-frame clones and is missing some. This table holds 300,000 to 450,000 clones, 89% found once. The receptor comes from a woman aged 55-75 years with COVID-19, enrolled during active disease. V gene TRBV28 combines with J gene TRBJ2-7; 7 bases fit TRBD1. The sample comprised peripheral blood. The CDR3 region is CASSPDRTGLQYF. The CDR3 DNA sequence: TGTGCCAGCAGCCCCGACCGGACAGGTCTCCAGTACTTC.